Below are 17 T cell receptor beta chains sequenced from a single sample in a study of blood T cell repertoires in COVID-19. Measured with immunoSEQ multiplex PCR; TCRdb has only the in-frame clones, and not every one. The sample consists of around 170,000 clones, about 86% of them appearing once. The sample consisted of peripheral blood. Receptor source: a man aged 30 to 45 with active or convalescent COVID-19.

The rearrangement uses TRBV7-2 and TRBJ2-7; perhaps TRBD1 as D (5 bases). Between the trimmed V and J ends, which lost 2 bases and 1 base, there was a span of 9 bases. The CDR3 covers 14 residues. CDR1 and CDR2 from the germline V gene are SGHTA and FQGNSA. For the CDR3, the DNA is TGTGCCAGCAGCTTAAGCTCAGGGTCCTACGAGCAGTACTTC. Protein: CASSLSSGSYEQYF.

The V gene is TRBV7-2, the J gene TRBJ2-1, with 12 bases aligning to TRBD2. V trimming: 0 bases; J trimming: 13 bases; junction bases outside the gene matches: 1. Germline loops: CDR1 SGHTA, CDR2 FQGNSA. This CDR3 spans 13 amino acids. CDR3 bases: TGTGCCAGCAGCTTAGCTGGACTAGCGGGACAGTTCTTC. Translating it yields CASSLAGLAGQFF.

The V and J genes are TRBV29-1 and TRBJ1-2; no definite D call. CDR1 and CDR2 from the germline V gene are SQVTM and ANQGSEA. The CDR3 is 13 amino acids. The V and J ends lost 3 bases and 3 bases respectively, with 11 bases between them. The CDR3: CSVEGPLDYGYTF. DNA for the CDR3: TGCAGCGTTGAGGGCCCCCTGGACTATGGCTACACCTTC.

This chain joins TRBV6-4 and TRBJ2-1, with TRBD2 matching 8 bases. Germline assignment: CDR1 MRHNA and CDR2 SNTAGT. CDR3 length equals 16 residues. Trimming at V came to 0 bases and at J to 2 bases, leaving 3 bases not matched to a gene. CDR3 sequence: CASSDSSGGAYNEQFF. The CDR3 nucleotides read TGTGCCAGCAGTGACTCGTCGGGAGGGGCCTACAATGAGCAGTTCTTC.

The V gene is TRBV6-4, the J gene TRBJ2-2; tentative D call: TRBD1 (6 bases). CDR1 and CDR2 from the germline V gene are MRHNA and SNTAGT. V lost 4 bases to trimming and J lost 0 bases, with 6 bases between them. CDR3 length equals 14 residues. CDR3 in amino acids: CASSAGANTGELFF. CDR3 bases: TGTGCCAGCAGTGCAGGGGCGAACACCGGGGAGCTGTTTTTT.

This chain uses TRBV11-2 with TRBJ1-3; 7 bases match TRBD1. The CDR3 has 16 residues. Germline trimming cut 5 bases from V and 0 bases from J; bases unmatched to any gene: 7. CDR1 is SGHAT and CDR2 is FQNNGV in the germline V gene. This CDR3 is CASSPRTGSSGNTIYF. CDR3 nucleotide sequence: TGTGCCAGCAGCCCGAGGACAGGAAGCTCTGGAAACACCATATATTTT.

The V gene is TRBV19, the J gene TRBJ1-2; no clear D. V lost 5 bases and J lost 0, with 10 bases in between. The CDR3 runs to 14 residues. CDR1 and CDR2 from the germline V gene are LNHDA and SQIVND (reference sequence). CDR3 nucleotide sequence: TGTGCCAGTAGTCCCCGGTTAGCTAACTATGGCTACACCTTC. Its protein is CASSPRLANYGYTF.

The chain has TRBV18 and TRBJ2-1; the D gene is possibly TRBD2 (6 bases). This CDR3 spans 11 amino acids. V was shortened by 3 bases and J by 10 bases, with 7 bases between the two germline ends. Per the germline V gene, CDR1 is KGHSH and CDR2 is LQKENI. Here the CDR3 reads CASSPAGEQFF. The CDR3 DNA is TGTGCCAGCTCACCCGCGGGGGAGCAGTTCTTC.

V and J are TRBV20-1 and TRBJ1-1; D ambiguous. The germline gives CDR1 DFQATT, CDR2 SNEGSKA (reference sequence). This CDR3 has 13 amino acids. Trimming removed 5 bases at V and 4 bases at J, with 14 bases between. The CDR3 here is CSARALTGTEAFF. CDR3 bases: TGCAGTGCTCGTGCCCTCACGGGCACTGAAGCTTTCTTT.

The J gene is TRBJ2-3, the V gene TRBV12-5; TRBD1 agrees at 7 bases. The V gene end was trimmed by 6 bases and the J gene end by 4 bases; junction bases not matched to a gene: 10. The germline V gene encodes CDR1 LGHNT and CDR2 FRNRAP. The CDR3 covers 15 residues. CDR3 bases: TGTGCTAGTGGACTCGGACAGGTTAGCTCAGATACGCAGTATTTT. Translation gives CASGLGQVSSDTQYF.

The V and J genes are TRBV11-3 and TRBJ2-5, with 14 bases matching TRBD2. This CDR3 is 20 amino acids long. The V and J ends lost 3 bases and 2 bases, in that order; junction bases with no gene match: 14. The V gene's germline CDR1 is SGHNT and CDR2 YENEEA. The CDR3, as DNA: TGTGCCAGCAGCTTTGGGGGATGGGGACTAGCGGGAGCGCCGCAAGAGACCCAGTACTTC. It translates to CASSFGGWGLAGAPQETQYF.

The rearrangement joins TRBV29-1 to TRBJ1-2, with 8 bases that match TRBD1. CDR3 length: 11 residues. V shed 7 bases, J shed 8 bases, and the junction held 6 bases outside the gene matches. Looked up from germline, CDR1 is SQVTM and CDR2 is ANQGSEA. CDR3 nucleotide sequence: TGCAGCGGCTCACAGGGGGAGGGCTACACCTTC. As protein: CSGSQGEGYTF.

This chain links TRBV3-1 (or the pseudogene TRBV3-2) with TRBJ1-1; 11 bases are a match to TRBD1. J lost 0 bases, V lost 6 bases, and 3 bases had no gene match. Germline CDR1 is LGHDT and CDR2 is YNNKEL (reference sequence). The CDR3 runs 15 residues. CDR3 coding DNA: TGTGCCAGCAGACTGGGACAGGGGGTGAACACTGAAGCTTTCTTT. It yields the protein CASRLGQGVNTEAFF.

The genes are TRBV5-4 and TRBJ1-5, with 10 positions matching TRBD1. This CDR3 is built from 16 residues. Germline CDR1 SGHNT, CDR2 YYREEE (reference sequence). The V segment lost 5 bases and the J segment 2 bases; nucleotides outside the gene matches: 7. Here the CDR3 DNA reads TGTGCCAGCAGTAGTGGGACAGGGGACGGCAATCAGCCCCAGCATTTT. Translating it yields CASSSGTGDGNQPQHF. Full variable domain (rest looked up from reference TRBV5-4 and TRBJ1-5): ETGVTQSPTHLIKTRGQQVTLRCSSQSGHNTVSWYQQALGQGPQFIFQYYREEENGRGNFPPRFSGLQFPNYSSELNVNALELDDSALYLCASSSGTGDGNQPQHFGDGTRLSIL.

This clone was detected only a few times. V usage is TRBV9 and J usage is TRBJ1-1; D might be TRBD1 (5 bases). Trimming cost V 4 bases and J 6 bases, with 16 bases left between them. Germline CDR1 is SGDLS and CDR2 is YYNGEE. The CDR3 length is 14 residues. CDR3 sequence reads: CASSSFGGTPEAFF. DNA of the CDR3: TGTGCCAGCAGCTCCTTCGGGGGTACCCCTGAAGCTTTCTTT.

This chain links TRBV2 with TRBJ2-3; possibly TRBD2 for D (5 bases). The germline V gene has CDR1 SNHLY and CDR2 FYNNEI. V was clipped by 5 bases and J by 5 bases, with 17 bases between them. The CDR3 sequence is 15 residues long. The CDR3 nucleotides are TGTGCCAGCAGTTTCTCGGGTCAAGAGGGAGATACGCAGTATTTT. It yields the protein CASSFSGQEGDTQYF.

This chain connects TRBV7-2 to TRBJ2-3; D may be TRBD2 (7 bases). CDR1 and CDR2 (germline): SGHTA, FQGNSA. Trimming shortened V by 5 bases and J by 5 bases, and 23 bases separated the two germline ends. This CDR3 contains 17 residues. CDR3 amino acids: CASSPRGGRVSRDTQYF. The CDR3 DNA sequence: TGTGCCAGCAGCCCGAGGGGGGGGAGGGTTTCGAGAGATACGCAGTATTTT.